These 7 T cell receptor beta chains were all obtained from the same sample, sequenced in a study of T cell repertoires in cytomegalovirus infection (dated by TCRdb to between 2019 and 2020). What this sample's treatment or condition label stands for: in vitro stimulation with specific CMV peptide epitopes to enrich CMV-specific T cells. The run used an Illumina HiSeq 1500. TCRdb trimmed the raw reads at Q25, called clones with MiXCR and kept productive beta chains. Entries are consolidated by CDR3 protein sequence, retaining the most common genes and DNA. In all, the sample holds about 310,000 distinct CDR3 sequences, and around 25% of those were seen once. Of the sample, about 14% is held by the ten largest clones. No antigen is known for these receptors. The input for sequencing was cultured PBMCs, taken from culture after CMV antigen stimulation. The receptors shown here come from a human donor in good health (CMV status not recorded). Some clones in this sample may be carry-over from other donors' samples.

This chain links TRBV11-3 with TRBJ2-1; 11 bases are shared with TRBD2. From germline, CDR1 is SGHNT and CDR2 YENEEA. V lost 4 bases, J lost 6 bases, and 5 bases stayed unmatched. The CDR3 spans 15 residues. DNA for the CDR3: TGTGCCAGCAGCTCACTAGCGGGAGTTTTCAATGAGCAGTTCTTC. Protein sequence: CASSSLAGVFNEQFF.

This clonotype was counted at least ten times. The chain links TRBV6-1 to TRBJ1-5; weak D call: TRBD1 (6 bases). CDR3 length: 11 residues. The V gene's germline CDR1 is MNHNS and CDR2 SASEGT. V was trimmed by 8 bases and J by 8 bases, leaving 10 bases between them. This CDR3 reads CASGTGKPQHF. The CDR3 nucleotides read TGTGCCAGCGGCACAGGGAAGCCCCAGCATTTT.

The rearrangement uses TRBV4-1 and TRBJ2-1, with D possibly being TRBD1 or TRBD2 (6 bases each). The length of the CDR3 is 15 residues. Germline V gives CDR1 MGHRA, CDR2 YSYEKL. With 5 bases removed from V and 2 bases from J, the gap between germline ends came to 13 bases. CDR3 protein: CASSGGAGTYNEQFF. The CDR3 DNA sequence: TGCGCCAGCAGCGGGGGCGCGGGAACCTACAATGAGCAGTTCTTC.

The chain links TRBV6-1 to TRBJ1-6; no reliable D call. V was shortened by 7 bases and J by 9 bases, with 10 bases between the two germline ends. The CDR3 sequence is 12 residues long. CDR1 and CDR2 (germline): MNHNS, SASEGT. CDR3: CASTDLSSPLHF. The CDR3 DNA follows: TGTGCCAGCACCGATTTAAGTTCACCCCTCCACTTT.

Here the CDR3 reads CAWSDDRVAYEQYF. CDR3 nucleotides: TGTGCCTGGAGCGACGACAGGGTGGCTTACGAGCAGTACTTC. V gene TRBV30 combines with J gene TRBJ2-7; 7 nucleotides line up with TRBD1. Germline loops: CDR1 GTSNPN, CDR2 SVGIG (reference sequence). The ends lost 3 bases at V and 4 bases at J; junction bases unmatched: 9. The CDR3 spans 14 residues. The full variable domain, completed using reference TRBV30 and TRBJ2-7, is SQTIHQWPATLVQPVGSPLSLECTVEGTSNPNLYWYRQAAGRGLQLLFYSVGIGQISSEVPQNLSASRPQDRQFILSSKKLLLSDSGFYLCAWSDDRVAYEQYFGPGTRLTVT.

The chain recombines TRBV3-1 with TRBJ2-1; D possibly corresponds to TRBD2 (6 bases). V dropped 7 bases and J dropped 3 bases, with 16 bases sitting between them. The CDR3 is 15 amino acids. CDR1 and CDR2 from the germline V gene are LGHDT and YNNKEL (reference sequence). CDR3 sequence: CASNPGSPNYNEQFF. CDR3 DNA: TGTGCCAGCAACCCCGGGAGCCCTAACTACAATGAGCAGTTCTTC.

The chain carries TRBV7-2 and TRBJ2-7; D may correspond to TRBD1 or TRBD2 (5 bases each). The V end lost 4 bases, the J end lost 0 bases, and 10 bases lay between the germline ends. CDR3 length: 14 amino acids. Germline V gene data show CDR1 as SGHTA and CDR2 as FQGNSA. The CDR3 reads CASSWDPSSYEQYV. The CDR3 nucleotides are TGTGCCAGCAGCTGGGACCCTAGCTCCTACGAGCAGTACGTC.